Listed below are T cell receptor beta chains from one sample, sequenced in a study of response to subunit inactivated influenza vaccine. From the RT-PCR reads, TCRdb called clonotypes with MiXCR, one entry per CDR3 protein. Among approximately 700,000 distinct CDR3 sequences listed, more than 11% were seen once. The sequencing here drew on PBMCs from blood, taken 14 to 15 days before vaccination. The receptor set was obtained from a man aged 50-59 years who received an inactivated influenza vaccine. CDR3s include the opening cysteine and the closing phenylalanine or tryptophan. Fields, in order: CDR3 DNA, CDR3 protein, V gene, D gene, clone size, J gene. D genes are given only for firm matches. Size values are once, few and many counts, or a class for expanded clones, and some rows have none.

cdr3_nt: TGCAGTGCCACAGAGGGGCTAGCGGGAGGGATTAGCACAGATACGCAGTATTTT
cdr3_aa: CSATEGLAGGISTDTQYF
v_call: TRBV20-1
d_call: TRBD2
clone_size: NA
j_call: TRBJ2-3

cdr3_nt: TGCGCCAGCAGCTTGGCCCCGAATTCCTATAATTCACCCCTCCACTTT
cdr3_aa: CASSLAPNSYNSPLHF
v_call: TRBV5-1
d_call: NA
clone_size: few
j_call: TRBJ1-6

cdr3_nt: TGTGCCAGCAGTACCCGGAGACAGGGGGTGACCTACGAGCAGTACTTC
cdr3_aa: CASSTRRQGVTYEQYF
v_call: TRBV28
d_call: TRBD1
clone_size: NA
j_call: TRBJ2-7

cdr3_nt: TGTGCCAGCAGTCCTCGTTTTGACACTGAAGCTTTCTTT
cdr3_aa: CASSPRFDTEAFF
v_call: TRBV6-1
d_call: NA
clone_size: NA
j_call: TRBJ1-1

cdr3_nt: TGCGCCAGCAGCCAAGAAGGTACCAGGGGGCGGACTGAAGCTTTCTTT
cdr3_aa: CASSQEGTRGRTEAFF
v_call: TRBV4-1
d_call: TRBD1
clone_size: few
j_call: TRBJ1-1

cdr3_nt: TGTGCCAGCAGCCAACGGGTGGGTGAAGCTTTCTTT
cdr3_aa: CASSQRVGEAFF
v_call: TRBV3-1
d_call: NA
clone_size: NA
j_call: TRBJ1-1

cdr3_nt: TGCAGTGTAGCTAGCGGGGGGGCCTTGACAAATACGCAGTATTTT
cdr3_aa: CSVASGGALTNTQYF
v_call: TRBV20-1
d_call: TRBD2
clone_size: few
j_call: TRBJ2-3

cdr3_nt: TGTGCCAGCAGGTACCCAGCGGGAGCTACCTACGAGCAGTACTTC
cdr3_aa: CASRYPAGATYEQYF
v_call: TRBV6-2/TRBV6-3
d_call: TRBD2
clone_size: few
j_call: TRBJ2-7

cdr3_nt: TGCGACAGCAGCTTGGATTCCGGCAGGGCAGTCTCCAGTACGCAGTATTTT
cdr3_aa: CDSSLDSGRAVSSTQYF
v_call: TRBV5-1
d_call: NA
clone_size: NA
j_call: TRBJ2-3

cdr3_nt: TGTGCCAGCAGCCAAGATTTGATGGGACAGAGGGGGGTTGCTTTCTTT
cdr3_aa: CASSQDLMGQRGVAFF
v_call: TRBV3-1
d_call: TRBD1
clone_size: few
j_call: TRBJ1-1

cdr3_nt: TGTGCCAGCTCACCTGGGACACTTCAGTACTTC
cdr3_aa: CASSPGTLQYF
v_call: TRBV18
d_call: NA
clone_size: NA
j_call: TRBJ2-5

cdr3_nt: TGTGCCAGCAGCTTCATCTCCGATAATTCACCCCTCCACTTT
cdr3_aa: CASSFISDNSPLHF
v_call: TRBV11-1
d_call: NA
clone_size: NA
j_call: TRBJ1-6

cdr3_nt: TGCAGTGCTAGGGTCAGGACCTCCTACGAGCAGTACTTC
cdr3_aa: CSARVRTSYEQYF
v_call: TRBV20-1
d_call: NA
clone_size: few
j_call: TRBJ2-7

cdr3_nt: TGCAGTGCTAGAGATTTATCCCTAGGGGCCTACAATGAGCAGTTCTTC
cdr3_aa: CSARDLSLGAYNEQFF
v_call: TRBV20-1
d_call: NA
clone_size: NA
j_call: TRBJ2-1

cdr3_nt: TGTGCCAGCAGCCCAACCGGACAGGGGCCCTACTATGGCTACACCTTC
cdr3_aa: CASSPTGQGPYYGYTF
v_call: TRBV5-4
d_call: TRBD1
clone_size: few
j_call: TRBJ1-2

cdr3_nt: TGCGCCAGCAGCTTCAGGGCGTCCGGGGACACTGAAGCTTTCTTT
cdr3_aa: CASSFRASGDTEAFF
v_call: TRBV5-1
d_call: NA
clone_size: many
j_call: TRBJ1-1

cdr3_nt: TGCAGTGCTAGAGATCTTACTAGCGGGAACACAGATACGCAGTATTTT
cdr3_aa: CSARDLTSGNTDTQYF
v_call: TRBV20-1
d_call: TRBD2
clone_size: NA
j_call: TRBJ2-3

cdr3_nt: TGTGCCAGCGGGAATCGGGGGACAGGGCTAATCAGCCTGGCCGTTAGCAATCAGCCCCAGCATTTT
cdr3_aa: CASGNRGTGLISLAVSNQPQHF
v_call: TRBV6-5
d_call: TRBD1
clone_size: many
j_call: TRBJ1-5

cdr3_nt: TGTGCCAGCAGCTCCCGGACTAGCGGGAACCACAATGAGCAGTTCTTC
cdr3_aa: CASSSRTSGNHNEQFF
v_call: TRBV11-3
d_call: TRBD2
clone_size: many
j_call: TRBJ2-1

cdr3_nt: TGTGCCAGCAGTTACTCCCCAGAAGAGACCCAGTACTTC
cdr3_aa: CASSYSPEETQYF
v_call: TRBV6-6
d_call: NA
clone_size: few
j_call: TRBJ2-5

cdr3_nt: TGTGCCAGCAGCCAAGTTACCGGGACTAGACAAGAGACCCAGTACTTC
cdr3_aa: CASSQVTGTRQETQYF
v_call: TRBV4-2
d_call: TRBD2
clone_size: many
j_call: TRBJ2-5

cdr3_nt: TGTGCCACCAGTGATGGTTCTAGCAGATACAATGAGCAGTTCTTC
cdr3_aa: CATSDGSSRYNEQFF
v_call: TRBV24-1
d_call: NA
clone_size: NA
j_call: TRBJ2-1

cdr3_nt: TGTGCCACCAGTTTTACAGGGGGAACTGAAGCTTTCTTT
cdr3_aa: CATSFTGGTEAFF
v_call: TRBV24-1
d_call: TRBD1
clone_size: NA
j_call: TRBJ1-1

cdr3_nt: TGCGCCAGCAGCCAATTGCACAGGGGGCCGAACACCGGGGAGCTGTTTTTT
cdr3_aa: CASSQLHRGPNTGELFF
v_call: TRBV4-1
d_call: TRBD1
clone_size: few
j_call: TRBJ2-2

cdr3_nt: TGCAGCGTTGACGGGAAATCCTACAATGAGCAGTTCTTC
cdr3_aa: CSVDGKSYNEQFF
v_call: TRBV29-1
d_call: NA
clone_size: NA
j_call: TRBJ2-1

cdr3_nt: TGTGCCACCAGCAGAGATGAGGCTAGCGGAGTCACAGATACGCAGTATTTT
cdr3_aa: CATSRDEASGVTDTQYF
v_call: TRBV15
d_call: TRBD2
clone_size: few
j_call: TRBJ2-3

cdr3_nt: TGCGCCAGCAGCCAAGACGACAGGGGGGTGTACGAGCAGTACTTC
cdr3_aa: CASSQDDRGVYEQYF
v_call: TRBV4-1
d_call: TRBD1
clone_size: NA
j_call: TRBJ2-7

cdr3_nt: TGCGCCAGCAGCTTGGAGGGACTAGCGGGGCCCACAGATACGCAGTATTTT
cdr3_aa: CASSLEGLAGPTDTQYF
v_call: TRBV5-1
d_call: TRBD2
clone_size: NA
j_call: TRBJ2-3

cdr3_nt: TGTGCCAGCAGTTTCCCGACTTACACCGGGGAGCTGTTTTTT
cdr3_aa: CASSFPTYTGELFF
v_call: TRBV12-3/TRBV12-4
d_call: NA
clone_size: many
j_call: TRBJ2-2

cdr3_nt: TGCAGCGTTGAGGAAAATAGCAATCAGCCCCAGCATTTT
cdr3_aa: CSVEENSNQPQHF
v_call: TRBV29-1
d_call: NA
clone_size: many
j_call: TRBJ1-5

cdr3_nt: TGTGCCAGCAGTGACTCAAGAAGCGGGGGTAGCACAGATACGCAGTATTTT
cdr3_aa: CASSDSRSGGSTDTQYF
v_call: TRBV6-4
d_call: TRBD2
clone_size: NA
j_call: TRBJ2-3

cdr3_nt: TGTGCCAGCAGCCAAGATCATCTTAGGGGACAGGGTCGTGACACCATATATTTT
cdr3_aa: CASSQDHLRGQGRDTIYF
v_call: TRBV4-2
d_call: TRBD1
clone_size: few
j_call: TRBJ1-3

cdr3_nt: TGTGCCAGCAGCCCTGCAACCAACTATGGCTACACCTTC
cdr3_aa: CASSPATNYGYTF
v_call: TRBV11-2
d_call: NA
clone_size: NA
j_call: TRBJ1-2

cdr3_nt: TGTGCCAGTAGTTCTATTAGCGGGAGGTTCTACAATGAGCAGTTCTTC
cdr3_aa: CASSSISGRFYNEQFF
v_call: TRBV19
d_call: TRBD2
clone_size: NA
j_call: TRBJ2-1

cdr3_nt: TGCAGTGCTAGAGGGCTAGCGGGAGGGTCAAATGAGCAGTTCTTC
cdr3_aa: CSARGLAGGSNEQFF
v_call: TRBV20-1
d_call: TRBD2
clone_size: NA
j_call: TRBJ2-1

cdr3_nt: TGTGCCAGCAGTGTTGGACCGACCAACACCGGGGAGCTGTTTTTT
cdr3_aa: CASSVGPTNTGELFF
v_call: TRBV2
d_call: NA
clone_size: NA
j_call: TRBJ2-2

cdr3_nt: TGCAGTGCCCCGTGGCGGTACCAAGAGACCCAGTACTTC
cdr3_aa: CSAPWRYQETQYF
v_call: TRBV20-1
d_call: NA
clone_size: NA
j_call: TRBJ2-5